This TCR beta chain was sequenced during a study of siplizumab effects on memory and regulatory T cells. Study outcomes and limitations: Apparently key alloresponse contributors, naive T cells also seemed more diverse than memory cells. The study found that siplizumab significantly reduced alloreactive sequences traceable to unstimulated CD4+ memory cells. Roughly 80-96% of proliferating CD4+ or CD8+ clones lacked an assignable naive or memory phenotype. A small minority of alloreactive clones were mapped to unstimulated subsets.

For this clone: Antigen unknown.

CDR3 length: 16 residues. Germline values: CDR1 MNHNY, CDR2 SVGAGI (reference sequence). The V end was cut by 1 base, the J end by 2 bases, with 12 bases between. Here immunoSEQ multiplex PCR was the method, and the copy in TCRdb shows in-frame clones only, minus some. The sample has some 100,000 clones, around 95% seen once. The chain links TRBV6-6 to TRBJ2-1; maybe TRBD2 (6 bases). The sample consisted of naive CD4+ T cells sorted from blood. This receptor was identified in a human donor in good health. DNA of the CDR3: TGTGCCAGCAGTTACTGGCATAGCGGCACCTACAATGAGCAGTTCTTC. Translating it yields CASSYWHSGTYNEQFF.